This is a list of T cell receptor beta chains from one sample in a study of brain T cells in children with intractable seizures. TCRdb's table, derived via immunoSEQ multiplex PCR, lists solely in-frame clones and lacks some. The sample records fewer than 150,000 clones, 94% being singletons. Material: peripheral blood, obtained at surgery. The receptor source for this set is a boy in the first two years of life with hemimegalencephaly and intractable seizures. Both conserved end residues are part of each CDR3. A D gene is named only where the DNA matches it firmly.

v_gene,j_gene,d_gene,CDR3aa
TRBV27,TRBJ1-4,TRBD1,CASSLTRWTGEKLFF
TRBV5-4,TRBJ2-2,-,CASSRPHTGELFF
TRBV30,TRBJ1-3,-,CAWNRDSGNTIYF
TRBV19,TRBJ1-2,-,CASSPGINYGYTF
TRBV16,TRBJ2-3,-,CASSREEVADTQYF
TRBV5-6,TRBJ2-7,TRBD1,CASSAPPDRRRNEQYF
TRBV28,TRBJ2-7,TRBD2,CASSSRGSGFDEQYF
TRBV6-2/TRBV6-3,TRBJ1-3,-,CASRPRFGQLSGNTIYF
TRBV7-3,TRBJ2-1,-,CASSSGLYNEQFF
TRBV9,TRBJ2-3,TRBD2,CASSVWERETDTQYF